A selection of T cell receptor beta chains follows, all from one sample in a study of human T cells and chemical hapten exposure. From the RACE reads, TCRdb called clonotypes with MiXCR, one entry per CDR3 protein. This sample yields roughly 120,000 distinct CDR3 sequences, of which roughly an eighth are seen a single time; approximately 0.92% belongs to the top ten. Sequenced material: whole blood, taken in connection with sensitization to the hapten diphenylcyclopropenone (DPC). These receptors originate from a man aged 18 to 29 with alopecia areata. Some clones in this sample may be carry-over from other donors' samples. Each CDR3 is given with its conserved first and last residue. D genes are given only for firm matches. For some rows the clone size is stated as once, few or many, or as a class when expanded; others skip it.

cdr3_aa: CASNQERSGNTIYF; cdr3_nt: TGTGCCAGCAACCAGGAAAGGTCTGGAAACACCATATATTTT; d_call: .; v_call: TRBV28; j_call: TRBJ1-3; clone_size: .
cdr3_aa: CASGQRVSYNSPLHF; cdr3_nt: TGTGCCAGCGGACAAAGGGTGTCCTATAATTCACCCCTCCACTTT; d_call: .; v_call: TRBV27; j_call: TRBJ1-6; clone_size: .
cdr3_aa: CATSRASGVNEQYF; cdr3_nt: TGTGCCACCAGCAGAGCTTCCGGGGTCAACGAGCAGTACTTC; d_call: .; v_call: TRBV15; j_call: TRBJ2-7; clone_size: .
cdr3_aa: CASSFSGSKYF; cdr3_nt: TGTGCCAGCAGTTTTTCCGGGTCGAAGTACTTC; d_call: .; v_call: TRBV28; j_call: TRBJ2-5; clone_size: few
cdr3_aa: CASSLPPYTEAFF; cdr3_nt: TGTGCCAGCAGCTTACCACCTTACACTGAAGCTTTCTTT; d_call: .; v_call: TRBV3-1; j_call: TRBJ1-1; clone_size: few
cdr3_aa: CASTPLAGADTQYF; cdr3_nt: TGCGCCAGCACCCCCCTAGCGGGGGCAGATACGCAGTATTTT; d_call: TRBD2; v_call: TRBV5-1; j_call: TRBJ2-3; clone_size: .
cdr3_aa: CASSQVGTEAFF; cdr3_nt: TGTGCCAGCAGCCAAGTGGGGACTGAAGCTTTCTTT; d_call: .; v_call: TRBV14; j_call: TRBJ1-1; clone_size: many
cdr3_aa: CSVRGQGFNEQFF; cdr3_nt: TGCAGTGTTAGGGGACAGGGATTCAATGAGCAGTTCTTC; d_call: TRBD1; v_call: TRBV20-1; j_call: TRBJ2-1; clone_size: .
cdr3_aa: CSVEDNRGPNEKLFF; cdr3_nt: TGCAGCGTTGAAGATAATAGAGGACCTAATGAAAAACTGTTTTTT; d_call: .; v_call: TRBV29-1; j_call: TRBJ1-4; clone_size: many
cdr3_aa: CASRGASETQYF; cdr3_nt: TGTGCCAGCAGGGGGGCTTCAGAGACCCAGTACTTC; d_call: .; v_call: TRBV7-6; j_call: TRBJ2-5; clone_size: .
cdr3_aa: CASSSRGDSGANVLTF; cdr3_nt: TGCGCCAGCAGCTCAAGAGGAGACTCTGGGGCCAACGTCCTGACTTTC; d_call: .; v_call: TRBV5-1; j_call: TRBJ2-6; clone_size: .
cdr3_aa: CASSGTGLVTEAFF; cdr3_nt: TGTGCCAGCAGCGGTACAGGACTGGTCACTGAAGCTTTCTTT; d_call: .; v_call: TRBV6-5; j_call: TRBJ1-1; clone_size: .
cdr3_aa: CASSPRGAGGELFF; cdr3_nt: TGTGCCAGCAGCCCTCGGGGGGCCGGCGGGGAGCTGTTTTTT; d_call: .; v_call: TRBV28; j_call: TRBJ2-2; clone_size: .
cdr3_aa: CASSLRTGELFF; cdr3_nt: TGTGCCAGCAGCCTTCGTACTGGGGAGCTGTTTTTT; d_call: .; v_call: TRBV11-3; j_call: TRBJ2-2; clone_size: many
cdr3_aa: CASNRGAPHTDTQYF; cdr3_nt: TGTGCCAGCAATCGAGGCGCCCCCCACACAGATACGCAGTATTTT; d_call: .; v_call: TRBV2; j_call: TRBJ2-3; clone_size: few
cdr3_aa: CSALTGFNYGYTF; cdr3_nt: TGCAGTGCTCTTACAGGGTTTAACTATGGCTACACCTTC; d_call: .; v_call: TRBV20-1; j_call: TRBJ1-2; clone_size: .
cdr3_aa: CASSSLGAPNTEAFF; cdr3_nt: TGTGCCAGCAGTTCGTTGGGAGCCCCGAACACTGAAGCTTTCTTT; d_call: .; v_call: TRBV28; j_call: TRBJ1-1; clone_size: many
cdr3_aa: CASSFTAPMTASTDTQYF; cdr3_nt: TGTGCCAGCAGTTTTACTGCGCCCATGACAGCTAGCACAGATACGCAGTATTTT; d_call: .; v_call: TRBV28; j_call: TRBJ2-3; clone_size: few
cdr3_aa: CAIRGQGYVGYTF; cdr3_nt: TGTGCCATCAGAGGACAGGGTTATGTTGGCTACACCTTC; d_call: TRBD1; v_call: TRBV10-3; j_call: TRBJ1-2; clone_size: few
cdr3_aa: CASSLRTGAAGELFF; cdr3_nt: TGTGCCAGCAGCCTCCGGACAGGGGCCGCCGGGGAGCTGTTTTTT; d_call: TRBD1; v_call: TRBV5-6; j_call: TRBJ2-2; clone_size: few
cdr3_aa: CASSGLQETQYF; cdr3_nt: TGTGCCAGCTCGGGACTCCAAGAGACCCAGTACTTC; d_call: .; v_call: TRBV3-1; j_call: TRBJ2-5; clone_size: few
cdr3_aa: CASQTPSSYNSPLHF; cdr3_nt: TGTGCCAGCCAGACCCCGAGCTCCTATAATTCACCCCTCCACTTT; d_call: .; v_call: TRBV28; j_call: TRBJ1-6; clone_size: .
cdr3_aa: CASSPGSRDRGTAFF; cdr3_nt: TGTGCCAGCAGCCCCGGCAGTAGAGACAGGGGGACGGCTTTCTTT; d_call: TRBD1; v_call: TRBV7-9; j_call: TRBJ1-1; clone_size: few
cdr3_aa: CASSLVGGEGETQYF; cdr3_nt: TGTGCCAGCAGCTTAGTAGGGGGAGAAGGAGAGACCCAGTACTTC; d_call: .; v_call: TRBV11-2; j_call: TRBJ2-5; clone_size: .
cdr3_aa: CASSLATYETQYF; cdr3_nt: TGTGCCAGCAGTTTAGCGACATATGAGACCCAGTACTTC; d_call: .; v_call: TRBV12-3/TRBV12-4; j_call: TRBJ2-5; clone_size: .
cdr3_aa: CASSYPGVSYGYTF; cdr3_nt: TGTGCCAGCAGTTACCCAGGGGTCTCCTATGGCTACACCTTC; d_call: .; v_call: TRBV6-2/TRBV6-3; j_call: TRBJ1-2; clone_size: few
cdr3_aa: CASSEGRLGNSPLHF; cdr3_nt: TGTGCCAGCAGTGAAGGGCGACTTGGGAATTCACCCCTCCACTTT; d_call: .; v_call: TRBV6-1; j_call: TRBJ1-6; clone_size: .
cdr3_aa: CASSRGGRNSPLHF; cdr3_nt: TGTGCCAGCAGTCGAGGGGGCCGGAATTCACCCCTCCACTTT; d_call: TRBD1; v_call: TRBV28; j_call: TRBJ1-6; clone_size: few
cdr3_aa: CASSFRDGYNEQFF; cdr3_nt: TGTGCCAGCAGTTTCCGGGACGGATACAATGAGCAGTTCTTC; d_call: .; v_call: TRBV11-3; j_call: TRBJ2-1; clone_size: few
cdr3_aa: CASSWGTGDYEQYF; cdr3_nt: TGCGCCAGCAGCTGGGGGACAGGGGACTACGAGCAGTACTTC; d_call: TRBD1; v_call: TRBV5-1; j_call: TRBJ2-7; clone_size: .
cdr3_aa: CSARKTGSTDTQYF; cdr3_nt: TGCAGTGCTAGAAAGACAGGGAGCACAGATACGCAGTATTTT; d_call: TRBD1; v_call: TRBV20-1; j_call: TRBJ2-3; clone_size: .
cdr3_aa: CASSSEGYQSNQPQHF; cdr3_nt: TGTGCCAGCAGTTCAGAAGGGTATCAGAGCAATCAGCCCCAGCATTTT; d_call: .; v_call: TRBV12-3/TRBV12-4; j_call: TRBJ1-5; clone_size: many
cdr3_aa: CAIKGQPNTEAFF; cdr3_nt: TGTGCCATCAAGGGACAGCCGAACACTGAAGCTTTCTTT; d_call: TRBD1; v_call: TRBV6-2/TRBV6-3; j_call: TRBJ1-1; clone_size: few
cdr3_aa: CASSSRDAPGGELFF; cdr3_nt: TGTGCCAGCAGCTCCCGGGACGCCCCCGGCGGGGAGCTGTTTTTT; d_call: .; v_call: TRBV11-2; j_call: TRBJ2-2; clone_size: .
cdr3_aa: CASSLRDGTYEQYF; cdr3_nt: TGTGCCAGCAGTCTCCGGGACGGGACCTACGAGCAGTACTTC; d_call: .; v_call: TRBV12-3/TRBV12-4; j_call: TRBJ2-7; clone_size: few
cdr3_aa: CASSLASTYTEAFF; cdr3_nt: TGTGCCAGCAGCTTAGCTTCCACCTACACTGAAGCTTTCTTT; d_call: .; v_call: TRBV7-2; j_call: TRBJ1-1; clone_size: .
cdr3_aa: CASSQDRAGKYGYTF; cdr3_nt: TGCGCCAGCAGCCAAGACCGGGCAGGGAAATATGGCTACACCTTC; d_call: .; v_call: TRBV4-3; j_call: TRBJ1-2; clone_size: few
cdr3_aa: CASSPLGRAGATEAFF; cdr3_nt: TGCGCCAGCAGCCCCCTTGGTAGGGCGGGGGCCACTGAAGCTTTCTTT; d_call: .; v_call: TRBV5-1; j_call: TRBJ1-1; clone_size: few
cdr3_aa: CASSLDRVTNSPLHF; cdr3_nt: TGTGCCAGCAGCCTGGACAGGGTAACTAATTCACCCCTCCACTTT; d_call: TRBD1; v_call: TRBV6-5; j_call: TRBJ1-6; clone_size: many
cdr3_aa: CASSQDRTAETEAFF; cdr3_nt: TGCGCCAGCAGCCAAGATCGCACTGCGGAGACTGAAGCTTTCTTT; d_call: .; v_call: TRBV4-1; j_call: TRBJ1-1; clone_size: .
cdr3_aa: CASSDRDRDEKLFF; cdr3_nt: TGTGCCAGCAGCGACCGGGACAGGGACGAAAAACTGTTTTTT; d_call: TRBD1; v_call: TRBV5-6; j_call: TRBJ1-4; clone_size: few
cdr3_aa: CASRNPGYEQYF; cdr3_nt: TGTGCCAGCAGAAACCCTGGGTACGAGCAGTACTTC; d_call: .; v_call: TRBV28; j_call: TRBJ2-7; clone_size: .
cdr3_aa: CSVSTGAETQYF; cdr3_nt: TGCAGCGTCTCCACAGGGGCAGAGACCCAGTACTTC; d_call: TRBD1; v_call: TRBV29-1; j_call: TRBJ2-5; clone_size: .
cdr3_aa: CASSLEAHSGANVLTF; cdr3_nt: TGCGCCAGCAGCCTAGAAGCCCACTCTGGGGCCAACGTCCTGACTTTC; d_call: .; v_call: TRBV4-3; j_call: TRBJ2-6; clone_size: .
cdr3_aa: CASSYPATDTQYF; cdr3_nt: TGTGCCAGCAGTTACCCTGCCACAGATACGCAGTATTTT; d_call: .; v_call: TRBV27; j_call: TRBJ2-3; clone_size: few
cdr3_aa: CASSRNREFQETQYF; cdr3_nt: TGTGCCAGCAGCCGAAACAGGGAGTTCCAAGAGACCCAGTACTTC; d_call: .; v_call: TRBV7-6; j_call: TRBJ2-5; clone_size: many
cdr3_aa: CASSLSGGFYNEQFF; cdr3_nt: TGTGCCAGCAGCTTAAGCGGGGGGTTCTACAATGAGCAGTTCTTC; d_call: TRBD2; v_call: TRBV7-2; j_call: TRBJ2-1; clone_size: .
cdr3_aa: CASSLGTGDGYTF; cdr3_nt: TGTGCCAGCAGCTTAGGGACAGGGGATGGCTACACCTTC; d_call: TRBD1; v_call: TRBV7-3; j_call: TRBJ1-2; clone_size: many
cdr3_aa: CASSLAGGATSQFF; cdr3_nt: TGTGCCAGCAGCTTAGCCGGTGGCGCAACTAGTCAGTTCTTC; d_call: .; v_call: TRBV7-3; j_call: TRBJ2-1; clone_size: few
cdr3_aa: CASSQTTGSVADTQYF; cdr3_nt: TGTGCCAGCAGCCAAACGACAGGGTCCGTCGCAGATACGCAGTATTTT; d_call: TRBD1; v_call: TRBV4-2; j_call: TRBJ2-3; clone_size: .
cdr3_aa: CASSLSTTGKAYNEQFF; cdr3_nt: TGTGCCAGCAGCTTGTCTACGACAGGGAAAGCCTACAATGAGCAGTTCTTC; d_call: TRBD1; v_call: TRBV5-5; j_call: TRBJ2-1; clone_size: .
cdr3_aa: CASSLRHLINNSPLHF; cdr3_nt: TGTGCCAGCAGCCTTCGTCACCTGATTAATAATTCACCCCTCCACTTT; d_call: .; v_call: TRBV14; j_call: TRBJ1-6; clone_size: few
cdr3_aa: CASSFRSGVETQYF; cdr3_nt: TGTGCCAGCAGCTTCCGTAGCGGGGTCGAGACCCAGTACTTC; d_call: TRBD2; v_call: TRBV7-2; j_call: TRBJ2-5; clone_size: .
cdr3_aa: CASSQVGAGGDANTGELFF; cdr3_nt: TGCGCCAGCAGCCAAGTAGGGGCAGGGGGCGACGCGAACACCGGGGAGCTGTTTTTT; d_call: TRBD1; v_call: TRBV4-1; j_call: TRBJ2-2; clone_size: many